What follows is one T cell receptor (beta chain) and its context. The data were obtained in a study of tumour-infiltrating T cells in Burkitt lymphoma. CDR1 LNHDA and CDR2 SQIVND come from the germline V gene (reference sequence). This CDR3 has 15 residues. V lost 5 bases and J lost 4, with 17 bases in between. TCRdb's copy holds only in-frame clones and misses some; the assay was immunoSEQ multiplex PCR. The sample has tens of thousands of clones, around 29% seen once; the top ten hold 2.9%. Input material: tumor tissue. The receptor was derived from a human donor with Burkitt lymphoma. The gene calls are TRBV19 and TRBJ2-5; possibly TRBD1 for D (6 bases). In DNA form, the CDR3 reads TGTGCCAGTAGTCTCCTTACAGGGTCAGGAGAGACCCAGTACTTC. Translation gives CASSLLTGSGETQYF.